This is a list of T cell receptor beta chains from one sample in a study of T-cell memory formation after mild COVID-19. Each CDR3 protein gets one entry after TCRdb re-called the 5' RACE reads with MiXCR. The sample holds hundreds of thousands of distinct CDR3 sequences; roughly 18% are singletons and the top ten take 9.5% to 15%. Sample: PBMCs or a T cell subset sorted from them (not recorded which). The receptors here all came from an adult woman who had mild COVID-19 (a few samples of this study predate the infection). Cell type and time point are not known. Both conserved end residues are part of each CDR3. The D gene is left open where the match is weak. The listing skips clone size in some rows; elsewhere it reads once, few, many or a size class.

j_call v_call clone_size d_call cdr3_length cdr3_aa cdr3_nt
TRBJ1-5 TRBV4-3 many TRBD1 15 CASSQGTGLNQPQHF TGTGCCAGCAGCCAAGGGACAGGCCTCAATCAGCCCCAGCATTTT
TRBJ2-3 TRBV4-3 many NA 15 CASSLSGKRIDTQYF TGCGCCAGCAGCCTTAGCGGCAAAAGGATAGATACGCAGTATTTT
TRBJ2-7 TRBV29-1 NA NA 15 CSVERSGPGTYEQYF TGCAGCGTTGAAAGGTCGGGACCGGGGACCTACGAGCAGTACTTC
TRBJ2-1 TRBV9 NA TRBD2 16 CASTAVGGNSYNEQFF TGTGCCAGCACCGCTGTCGGGGGGAATTCCTACAATGAGCAGTTCTTC
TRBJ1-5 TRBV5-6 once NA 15 CASSTTGYSNQPQHF TGTGCCAGCAGTACGACGGGGTATAGCAATCAGCCCCAGCATTTT
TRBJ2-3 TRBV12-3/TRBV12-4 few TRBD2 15 CASRPLAGPRDTQYF TGTGCCAGCAGGCCACTAGCGGGGCCTCGGGATACGCAGTATTTT
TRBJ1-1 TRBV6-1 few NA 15 CASSEGAPASTEAFF TGTGCCAGCAGTGAAGGGGCCCCGGCGTCCACTGAAGCTTTCTTT
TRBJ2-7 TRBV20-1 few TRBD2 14 CSAELAGRSYEQYF TGCAGTGCTGAACTAGCGGGTCGCTCCTACGAGCAGTACTTC
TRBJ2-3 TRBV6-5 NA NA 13 CASSYSMQTPQYF TGTGCCAGCAGTTACTCGATGCAAACACCGCAGTATTTT
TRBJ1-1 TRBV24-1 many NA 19 CANSPKFWRQMYMNTEAFF TGTGCCAACAGCCCCAAATTCTGGCGCCAAATGTATATGAACACTGAAGCTTTCTTT
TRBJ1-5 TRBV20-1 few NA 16 CSARDRSYAGHQPQHF TGCAGTGCTAGAGATCGGTCGTATGCGGGGCACCAGCCCCAGCATTTT
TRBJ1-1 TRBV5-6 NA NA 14 CASSLIDIGTEAFF TGTGCCAGCAGCTTGATTGACATAGGCACTGAAGCTTTCTTT
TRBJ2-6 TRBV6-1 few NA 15 CASSTGFFGANVLTF TGTGCCAGCAGTACAGGGTTCTTCGGGGCCAACGTCCTGACTTTC
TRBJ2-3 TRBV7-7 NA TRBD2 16 CASSAGTSGGQDTQYF TGTGCCAGCAGCGCCGGGACTAGCGGGGGGCAAGATACGCAGTATTTT
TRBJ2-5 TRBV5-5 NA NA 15 CASSTNDRIQETQYF TGTGCCAGCAGCACGAACGACAGGATACAAGAGACCCAGTACTTC
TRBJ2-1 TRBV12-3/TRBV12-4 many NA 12 CASTNGAAEQFF TGTGCCAGCACCAATGGCGCGGCGGAGCAGTTCTTC
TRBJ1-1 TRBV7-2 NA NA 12 CASSLGTLEAFF TGTGCCAGCAGCTTGGGAACTTTGGAAGCTTTCTTT
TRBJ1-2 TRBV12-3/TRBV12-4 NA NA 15 CASSVTGTPVDGYTF TGTGCCAGCAGTGTGACCGGGACCCCCGTAGATGGCTACACCTTC
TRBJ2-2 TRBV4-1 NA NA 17 CATLGRAETLNTGELFF TGCGCCACCCTCGGAAGGGCAGAGACCTTGAACACCGGGGAGCTGTTTTTT
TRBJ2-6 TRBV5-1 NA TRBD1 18 CASSPGTGLSSGANVLTF TGCGCCAGCAGCCCCGGGACAGGGTTAAGCTCTGGGGCCAACGTCCTGACTTTC
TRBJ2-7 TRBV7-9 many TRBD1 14 CASSARQGAYEQYF TGTGCCAGCAGCGCCCGTCAGGGGGCCTACGAGCAGTACTTC
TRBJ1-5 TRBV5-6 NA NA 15 CASSLGSGINQPQHF TGTGCCAGCAGCTTGGGGTCAGGGATAAATCAGCCCCAGCATTTT
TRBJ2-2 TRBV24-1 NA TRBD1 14 CATSVGTGTGELFF TGTGCCACCAGTGTAGGGACAGGGACCGGGGAGCTGTTTTTT
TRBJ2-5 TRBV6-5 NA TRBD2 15 CASSSAGLARETQYF TGTGCCAGCAGTTCCGCAGGACTAGCGAGGGAGACCCAGTACTTC
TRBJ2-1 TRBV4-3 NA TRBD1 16 CASSSGPDRGLDEQFF TGCGCCAGCAGCTCAGGCCCCGACAGGGGGCTGGATGAGCAGTTCTTC
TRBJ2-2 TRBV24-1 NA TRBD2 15 CATSDSRGRTGELFF TGTGCCACCAGTGATTCCCGCGGGAGAACCGGGGAGCTGTTTTTT
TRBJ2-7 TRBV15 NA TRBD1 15 CATSRRGQGYDEQYF TGTGCCACCAGCAGAAGGGGACAGGGGTATGACGAGCAGTACTTC
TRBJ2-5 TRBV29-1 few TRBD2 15 CSVEGGGGLLETQYF TGCAGCGTTGAAGGGGGCGGGGGGCTATTAGAGACCCAGTACTTC
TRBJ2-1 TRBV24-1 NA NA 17 CATSDLTGTMSYNEQFF TGTGCCACCAGTGATCTCACCGGGACAATGTCCTACAATGAGCAGTTCTTC
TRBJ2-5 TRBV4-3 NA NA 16 CASSPGRRGAQETQYF TGCGCCAGCAGCCCCGGGCGGCGCGGGGCTCAAGAGACCCAGTACTTC
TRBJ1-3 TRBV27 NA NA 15 CASSLFAGFGNTIYF TGTGCCAGCAGTTTATTCGCAGGGTTTGGAAACACCATATATTTT
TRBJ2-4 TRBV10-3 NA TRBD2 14 CAISAGLAGNIQYF TGTGCCATCAGTGCCGGACTAGCAGGGAACATTCAGTACTTC
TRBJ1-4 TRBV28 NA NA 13 CASSLGTAAELFF TGTGCCAGCAGTTTAGGGACGGCGGCGGAACTGTTTTTT
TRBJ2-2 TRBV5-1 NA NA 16 CASSLLETGNTGELFF TGCGCCAGCAGCTTGCTGGAGACGGGTAACACCGGGGAGCTGTTTTTT
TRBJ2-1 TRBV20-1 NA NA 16 CSARDLRTTLYNEQFF TGCAGTGCTAGAGATCTGAGGACTACCCTCTACAATGAGCAGTTCTTC
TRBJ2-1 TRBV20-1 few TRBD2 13 CSAPTSGTDEQFF TGCAGTGCTCCGACTAGCGGGACGGATGAGCAGTTCTTC
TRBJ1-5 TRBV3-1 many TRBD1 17 CASSLGTGGRANQPQHF TGTGCCAGCAGCCTGGGGACAGGGGGAAGAGCAAATCAGCCCCAGCATTTT
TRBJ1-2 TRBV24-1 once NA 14 CATSEGTALYGYTF TGTGCCACCAGTGAGGGCACAGCCCTCTATGGCTACACCTTC
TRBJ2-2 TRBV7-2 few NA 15 CASSRRTAHTGELFF TGTGCCAGCAGCCGACGGACGGCCCACACCGGGGAGCTGTTTTTT
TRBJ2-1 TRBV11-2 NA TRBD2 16 CASSRWTGGFKNEQFF TGTGCCAGCAGCCGATGGACGGGGGGGTTTAAGAATGAGCAGTTCTTC
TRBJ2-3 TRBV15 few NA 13 CATSRDTEDTQYF TGTGCCACCAGCAGAGATACGGAGGATACGCAGTATTTT
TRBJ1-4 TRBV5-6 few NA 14 CASSLVSDGEKLFF TGTGCCAGCAGCTTGGTGTCAGACGGCGAAAAACTGTTTTTT
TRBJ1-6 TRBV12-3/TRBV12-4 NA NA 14 CASSGRGGNSPLHF TGTGCCAGCAGCGGGAGAGGGGGAAATTCACCCCTCCACTTT
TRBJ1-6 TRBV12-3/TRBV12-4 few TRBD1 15 CASTLGTGLNSPLHF TGTGCCAGCACCCTAGGGACAGGGCTCAATTCACCCCTCCACTTT
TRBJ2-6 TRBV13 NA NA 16 CASSLAGLAGANVLTF TGTGCCAGCAGCTTGGCAGGGCTTGCTGGGGCCAACGTCCTGACTTTC
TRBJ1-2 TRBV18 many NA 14 CASSREGGGYGYTF TGTGCCAGCTCCCGTGAGGGCGGAGGGTATGGCTACACCTTC
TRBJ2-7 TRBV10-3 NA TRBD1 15 CAISEGGTLPYEQYF TGTGCCATCAGTGAAGGGGGCACTCTCCCCTACGAGCAGTACTTC
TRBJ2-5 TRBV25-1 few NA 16 CASSSTTGQTQETQYF TGTGCCAGCTCGTCTACCACTGGGCAGACCCAAGAGACCCAGTACTTC
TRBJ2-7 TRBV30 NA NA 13 CAWSPPGQAEQYF TGTGCCTGGAGCCCCCCCGGGCAGGCCGAGCAGTACTTC
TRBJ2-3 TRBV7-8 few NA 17 CASSSRPRGRGPDTQYF TGTGCCAGCAGCTCAAGACCCAGGGGGAGGGGGCCAGATACGCAGTATTTT
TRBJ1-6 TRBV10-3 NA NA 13 CAISTAGESPLHF TGTGCCATCAGTACCGCAGGGGAATCACCCCTCCACTTT
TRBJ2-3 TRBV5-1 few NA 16 CASSPNAGRRTDTQYF TGCGCCAGCAGCCCAAACGCCGGGAGACGCACAGATACGCAGTATTTT
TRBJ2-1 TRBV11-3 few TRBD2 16 CASSLLMAGVGNEQFF TGTGCCAGCAGCTTACTGATGGCGGGAGTCGGGAATGAGCAGTTCTTC
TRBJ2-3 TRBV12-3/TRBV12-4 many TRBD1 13 CASTTGGKDTQYF TGTGCCAGCACTACAGGGGGCAAGGATACGCAGTATTTT
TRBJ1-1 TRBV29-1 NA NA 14 CSVEERGGNTEAFF TGCAGCGTTGAAGAAAGGGGGGGGAACACTGAAGCTTTCTTT